A single sample gave rise to the 22 T cell receptor beta chains below, sequenced in a study of T cells after posttransplantation cyclophosphamide listed by TCRdb under 2016. Preparation of the library involved the immunoSEQ multiplex PCR assay. TCRdb mirrors the immuneACCESS table, restricted to in-frame sequences. Some clones are absent from its copies; in checked studies, under half trace to an unresolved V gene, and the reason for the others is unknown. There are some 40,000 clones in this sample, and none of them is a singleton. In total, the top ten clones hold approximately 5.9% of the sample. Source material: PBMCs. These receptors came from a man between 25 and 39 years old in good health and a related stem cell transplant donor.

This clone was seen a few times. The chain links TRBV5-1 to TRBJ2-3; D uncertain. V was shortened by 0 bases and J by 4 bases, with 12 bases between the two germline ends. Germline lookup yields CDR1 SGHRS and CDR2 YFSETQ. The CDR3 is made up of 15 amino acids. The CDR3 bases are TGCGCCAGCAGCTTGGGAGGCATTGAGTCAGATACGCAGTATTTT. Its protein is CASSLGGIESDTQYF.

V usage is TRBV29-1 and J usage is TRBJ2-5; 9 bases are a match to TRBD1. With 6 bases clipped from V and 7 bases from J, the junction kept 9 bases outside the gene matches. This CDR3 has 13 amino acids. CDR1 and CDR2 from the germline V gene are SQVTM and ANQGSEA. CDR3 residues: CSVEQGAGLTQYF. CDR3 bases: TGCAGCGTCGAACAGGGGGCGGGTTTGACCCAGTACTTC.

The table lists this clone with many counts. The chain uses TRBV12-3 or TRBV12-4 and TRBJ1-3; TRBD1 aligns across 7 bases. V gave up 5 bases and J gave up 5 bases; unmatched junction bases: 6. This CDR3 region has 14 residues. The CDR3 DNA reads TGTGCCAGCAGTGTACAGGGGCGGAGAAACACCATATATTTT. Its translation is CASSVQGRRNTIYF.

The gene calls are TRBV6-5 and TRBJ1-1, with 7 bases fitting TRBD1. This CDR3 comprises 15 residues. The V segment lost 4 bases and the J segment 1 base; nucleotides outside the gene matches: 6. The germline gives CDR1 MNHEY, CDR2 SVGAGI. The CDR3 here is CASSSSDRANTEAFF. CDR3 nucleotides: TGTGCCAGCAGTTCCTCCGACAGGGCGAACACTGAAGCTTTCTTT.

There are many counts of this clone. This chain uses TRBV6-1 with TRBJ2-3; D might be TRBD1 (5 bases). Trimming shortened V by 8 bases and J by 1 base, and 7 bases separated the two germline ends. The CDR3 runs to 12 residues. Germline V gene data show CDR1 as MNHNS and CDR2 as SASEGT. The CDR3 DNA sequence: TGTGCCAGCGAAGGGGGCACAGATACGCAGTATTTT. Its protein product is CASEGGTDTQYF.

Many counts were recorded for this clone. This chain joins TRBV4-2 and TRBJ1-3, with D perhaps matching TRBD1 (5 bases). Germline loops: CDR1 LGHNA, CDR2 YNFKEQ. The CDR3 has 16 amino acids. V gave up 1 base and J gave up 0 bases, with 10 bases separating them. CDR3 sequence (DNA): TGTGCCAGCAGCCAAGGACAGTTTAACTCTGGAAACACCATATATTTT. Its translation is CASSQGQFNSGNTIYF.

This clone came up many times. J is TRBJ1-5 and V is TRBV19; no firm D call. Germline-derived CDR1 and CDR2 are LNHDA and SQIVND (reference sequence). There are 14 residues in the CDR3. The germline V and J ends were trimmed by 8 bases and 0 bases, with 11 bases remaining between them. CDR3 DNA: TGTGCCAGTGAGTTTGGCCATAGCAATCAGCCCCAGCATTTT. It encodes CASEFGHSNQPQHF.

In regard to this clone: A junction end diverges from the germline sequence, so it may reflect a read error. V and J are TRBV6-1 and TRBJ1-2; 9 positions agree with TRBD1. Germline values: CDR1 MNHNS, CDR2 SASEGT. This CDR3 comprises 15 residues. CDR3 sequence: CASREVLGGTGLYTF. The CDR3 nucleotides read TGTGCCAGCAGGGAAGTACTGGGTGGGACAGGGCTCTACACCTTC.

This clone was picked up a small number of times. V gene TRBV29-1 combines with J gene TRBJ1-2; 10 bases align to TRBD1. The CDR3 is made up of 13 amino acids. J lost 8 bases, V lost 4 bases, and 7 bases had no gene match. Germline lookup yields CDR1 SQVTM and CDR2 ANQGSEA. The CDR3 nucleotides read TGCAGCGTTGGACAGGGGGCCGGGGGGGGCTACACCTTC. It codes for CSVGQGAGGGYTF.

By share, this clone counts as medium-sized (0.01 to 0.1%). V usage is TRBV2 and J usage is TRBJ2-7, with 9 bases fitting TRBD1. This CDR3 has 14 residues. Germline V gene data show CDR1 as SNHLY and CDR2 as FYNNEI. V trimming: 9 bases; J trimming: 1 base; junction bases outside the gene matches: 7. The CDR3 region is CARGVGTGSYEQYF. CDR3 nucleotides: TGTGCCAGAGGGGTCGGGACAGGGTCCTACGAGCAGTACTTC. The entire variable domain, with the rest obtained from reference TRBV2 and TRBJ2-7, is as follows: EPEVTQTPSHQVTQMGQEVILRCVPISNHLYFYWYRQILGQKVEFLVSFYNNEISEKSEIFDDQFSVERPDGSNFTLKIRSTKLEDSAMYFCARGVGTGSYEQYFGPGTRLTVT.

In this sample, this clone turned up many times. In DNA, the CDR3 is TGTGCCAGCAGGACAGACACTAATGAAAAACTGTTTTTT. This translates into CASRTDTNEKLFF. The chain is built from TRBV2 and TRBJ1-4; maybe TRBD1 (5 bases). V lost 6 bases, J lost 2 bases, and 7 bases lay in between. The CDR3 loop spans 13 amino acids. Germline CDR1 SNHLY, CDR2 FYNNEI.

This clone was seen at least ten times. The chain has TRBV19 and TRBJ1-2, with 9 bases matching TRBD1. Germline-derived CDR1 and CDR2 are LNHDA and SQIVND (reference sequence). With V trimmed by 6 bases and J by 7 bases, 6 bases remained unmatched. CDR3 size: 13 residues. CDR3 sequence (DNA): TGTGCCAGTAGCAAGGGACAGGGATTTGGCTACACCTTC. It specifies CASSKGQGFGYTF.

This clone has at least ten counts. The V gene is TRBV6-6, the J gene TRBJ2-3, with TRBD2 identical over 11 bases. The germline gives CDR1 MNHNY, CDR2 SVGAGI (reference sequence). The CDR3 has 15 residues. The ends lost 6 bases at V and 1 base at J; junction bases unmatched: 3. The CDR3 DNA follows: TGTGCCAGCAGCCCACTAGCGGGGGGCACAGATACGCAGTATTTT. Translated, it gives CASSPLAGGTDTQYF.

V usage is TRBV29-1 and J usage is TRBJ2-7; D is ambiguous. Germline CDR1 is SQVTM and CDR2 is ANQGSEA. The length of the CDR3 is 12 residues. With 4 bases removed from V and 3 bases from J, the gap between germline ends came to 10 bases. CDR3 in amino acids: CSVVGQVYEQYF. The DNA of the CDR3 is TGCAGCGTTGTGGGCCAGGTCTACGAGCAGTACTTC.

To note about this clone: Compared with germline, one end of the junction differs, possibly owing to a read error. The genes are TRBV5-6 and TRBJ2-5, with D unclear. The CDR3 extends over 14 amino acids. Looked up from germline, CDR1 is SGHDT and CDR2 is YYEEEE. CDR3 sequence (DNA): TGTGCCAGCAGCTTGGAGGGCGACGTAGAGGCCCAGTACTTC. Translated: CASSLEGDVEAQYF.

Many counts were recorded for this clone. The V and J genes are TRBV19 and TRBJ2-7; TRBD1 matches at 8 bases. The CDR3 is 14 residues long. Trimming at V came to 6 bases and at J to 6 bases, leaving 10 bases not matched to a gene. CDR1 LNHDA and CDR2 SQIVND come from the germline V gene (reference sequence). The CDR3, as DNA: TGTGCCAGTAGACAAATCGGACAGGGTAGCGAGCAGTACTTC. Its protein product is CASRQIGQGSEQYF.

This clone was seen many times. The chain has TRBV5-6 and TRBJ2-7; possibly TRBD1 or TRBD2 for D (5 bases each). The CDR3 sequence is 14 residues long. V lost 2 bases and J 1 base, leaving 10 bases between the germline ends. Germline assignment: CDR1 SGHDT and CDR2 YYEEEE. This CDR3 is CASSLAGRSYEQYF. DNA for the CDR3: TGTGCCAGCAGCTTAGCAGGGAGATCCTACGAGCAGTACTTC.

This clone appeared many times. The chain joins TRBV14 to TRBJ2-1, with 7 nucleotides matching TRBD2. The V gene's germline CDR1 is SGHDN and CDR2 FVKESK. J gave up 7 bases and V 4 bases, and 13 bases lay outside the gene matches. CDR3 size: 16 residues. For the CDR3, the DNA is TGTGCCAGCAGCCTGTGGGGGGGAACCTCTTGGAATGAGCAGTTCTTC. Its translation is CASSLWGGTSWNEQFF.

At least ten counts were recorded for this clone. V usage is TRBV6-2 or TRBV6-3 and J usage is TRBJ2-7; 7 bases match TRBD1. The CDR3 is 14 residues long. J lost 2 bases, V lost 6 bases, and 7 bases had no gene match. Per the germline V gene, CDR1 is MNHEY and CDR2 is SVGEGT. The CDR3 DNA follows: TGTGCCAGCAGGCTCCGGGACAGTACCTACGAGCAGTACTTC. Amino acids: CASRLRDSTYEQYF.

This clone came up a few times. The chain has TRBV9 and TRBJ2-7; possible D gene TRBD2, 7 bases. Germline V gives CDR1 SGDLS, CDR2 YYNGEE. Trimming removed 3 bases from V and 2 bases from J, with 21 bases in between. The CDR3 consists of 17 residues. Here the CDR3 reads CASSALGGDPNPYEQYF. CDR3 nucleotide sequence: TGTGCCAGCAGCGCCCTAGGGGGGGACCCTAATCCCTACGAGCAGTACTTC.

This clone was found many times. This chain uses TRBV5-1 with TRBJ2-7, with a weak D call TRBD1 (5 bases). This CDR3 spans 13 amino acids. CDR1 and CDR2 from the germline V gene are SGHRS and YFSETQ. Trimming shortened V by 6 bases and J by 4 bases, and 14 bases separated the two germline ends. CDR3 region: CASTRVDRYEQYF. The CDR3 nucleotides read TGCGCCAGCACCAGGGTAGATCGGTACGAGCAGTACTTC.

This clone was found many times. V gene TRBV10-3 combines with J gene TRBJ2-7, with D tentatively TRBD2 (6 bases). Germline V gene lookup returns CDR1 ENHRY and CDR2 SYGVKD. The CDR3 contains 12 residues. Trimming left V 3 bases short and J 3 bases short, with 6 bases between. The CDR3 loop reads CAISEAGYEQYF. In DNA form, the CDR3 reads TGTGCCATCAGTGAAGCGGGCTACGAGCAGTACTTC.